This TCR beta chain was identified during a study of human thymus T cells. This table comes from immunoSEQ multiplex PCR, and its TCRdb copy is limited to in-frame clones, with some not included. The sample carries tens of thousands of clones, 85% to 95% recorded once. As concerns this clone: Its antigen is currently unknown.

Resections that were taken during corrective heart surgery supplied the thymus tissue. Whole-study findings and limits: Thymic and blood repertoires appeared to show biased V and J gene usage. Related research examined unrelated individuals and reported that their thymic repertoires overlapped highly.

V was clipped by 3 bases and J by 0 bases, with 15 bases between them. The CDR3 has 17 residues. The germline V gene has CDR1 KGHSH and CDR2 LQKENI. V gene TRBV18 combines with J gene TRBJ1-3; D ambiguous. The receptor comes from a girl under two years old with a congenital heart defect but otherwise immunologically healthy. Sequencing was carried out using thymus tissue. This chain's CDR3 is CASSPLPLTDSGNTIYF. In DNA, the CDR3 is TGTGCCAGCTCACCTTTGCCCCTGACGGACTCTGGAAACACCATATATTTT.